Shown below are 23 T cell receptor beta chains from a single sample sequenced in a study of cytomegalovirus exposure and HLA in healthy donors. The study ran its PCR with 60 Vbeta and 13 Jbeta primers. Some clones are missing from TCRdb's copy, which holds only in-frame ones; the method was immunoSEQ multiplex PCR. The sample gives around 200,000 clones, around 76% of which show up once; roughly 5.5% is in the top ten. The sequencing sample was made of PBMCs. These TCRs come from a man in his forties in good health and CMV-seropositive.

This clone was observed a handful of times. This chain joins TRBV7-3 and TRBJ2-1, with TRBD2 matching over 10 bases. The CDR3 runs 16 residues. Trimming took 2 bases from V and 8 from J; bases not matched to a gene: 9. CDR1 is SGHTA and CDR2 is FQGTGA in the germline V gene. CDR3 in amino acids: CASSLGRLAGVDEQFF. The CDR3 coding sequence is TGTGCCAGCAGCTTAGGTAGGCTAGCGGGAGTTGATGAGCAGTTCTTC.

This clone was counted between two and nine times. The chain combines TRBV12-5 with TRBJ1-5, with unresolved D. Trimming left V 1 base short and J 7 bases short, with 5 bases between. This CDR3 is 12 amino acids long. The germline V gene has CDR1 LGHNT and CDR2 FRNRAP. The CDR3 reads CASGLGEQPQHF. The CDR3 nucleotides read TGTGCTAGTGGTTTGGGGGAGCAGCCCCAGCATTTT.

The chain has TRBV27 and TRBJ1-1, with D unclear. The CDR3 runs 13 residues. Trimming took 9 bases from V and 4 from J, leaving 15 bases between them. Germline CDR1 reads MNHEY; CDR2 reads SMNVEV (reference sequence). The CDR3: CASRGWEGTEAFF. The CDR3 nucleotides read TGTGCCAGTCGAGGGTGGGAGGGCACTGAAGCTTTCTTT.

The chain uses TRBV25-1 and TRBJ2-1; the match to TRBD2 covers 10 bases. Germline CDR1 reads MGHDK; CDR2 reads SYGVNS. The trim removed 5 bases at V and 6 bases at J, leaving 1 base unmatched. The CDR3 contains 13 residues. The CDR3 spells CASSLAGANEQFF. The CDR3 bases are TGTGCCAGCAGTCTAGCGGGAGCCAATGAGCAGTTCTTC.

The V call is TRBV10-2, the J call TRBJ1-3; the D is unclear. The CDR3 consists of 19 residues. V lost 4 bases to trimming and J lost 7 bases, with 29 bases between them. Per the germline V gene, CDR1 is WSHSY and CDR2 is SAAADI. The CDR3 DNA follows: TGCGCCAGCAGTGCTACCGGGATGTTCGGAACCGTGGAGAGGAACACCATATATTTT. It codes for CASSATGMFGTVERNTIYF.

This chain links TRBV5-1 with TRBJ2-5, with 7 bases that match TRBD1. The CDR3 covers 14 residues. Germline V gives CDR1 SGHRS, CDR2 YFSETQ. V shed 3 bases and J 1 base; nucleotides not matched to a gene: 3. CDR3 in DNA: TGCGCCAGCAGCTGGGACAGCTTCCAAGAGACCCAGTACTTC. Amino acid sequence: CASSWDSFQETQYF.

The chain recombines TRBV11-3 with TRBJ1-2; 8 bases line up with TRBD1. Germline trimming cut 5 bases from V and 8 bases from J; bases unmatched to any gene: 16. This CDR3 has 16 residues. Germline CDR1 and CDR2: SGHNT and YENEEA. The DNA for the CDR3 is TGTGCCAGCAGCCCAATAGAGCCCGGGACAGGTCGAGGCTACACCTTC. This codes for CASSPIEPGTGRGYTF.

CDR3: CASSLTGTINTGELFF. The CDR3 nucleotides read TGTGCCAGCAGCCTAACCGGGACTATTAACACCGGGGAGCTGTTTTTT. The chain employs TRBV7-9 and TRBJ2-2; 7 bases align to TRBD2. Trimming at V came to 5 bases and at J to 2 bases, leaving 8 bases not matched to a gene. The CDR3 spans 16 residues. Germline V CDR1 and CDR2: SEHNR, FQNEAQ (reference sequence).

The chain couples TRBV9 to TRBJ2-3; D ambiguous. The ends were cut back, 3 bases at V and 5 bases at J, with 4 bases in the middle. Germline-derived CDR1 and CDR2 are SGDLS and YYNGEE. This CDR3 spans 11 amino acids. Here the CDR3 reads CASSGQDTQYF. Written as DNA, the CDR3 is TGTGCCAGCAGCGGACAAGATACGCAGTATTTT.

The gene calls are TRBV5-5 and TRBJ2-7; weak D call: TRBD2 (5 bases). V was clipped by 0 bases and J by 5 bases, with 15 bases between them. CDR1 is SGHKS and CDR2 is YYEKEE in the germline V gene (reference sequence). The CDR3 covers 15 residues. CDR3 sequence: CASSLELGRRNEQYF. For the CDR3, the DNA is TGTGCCAGCAGCTTGGAGTTGGGTAGGAGGAACGAGCAGTACTTC.

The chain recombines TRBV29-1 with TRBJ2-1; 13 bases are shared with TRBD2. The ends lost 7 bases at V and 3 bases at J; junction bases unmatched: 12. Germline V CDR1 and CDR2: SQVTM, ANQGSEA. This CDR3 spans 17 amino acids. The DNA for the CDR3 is TGCAGCGACAGCCCCCGACTAGCGGGAGGCGGCTACAATGAGCAGTTCTTC. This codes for CSDSPRLAGGGYNEQFF.

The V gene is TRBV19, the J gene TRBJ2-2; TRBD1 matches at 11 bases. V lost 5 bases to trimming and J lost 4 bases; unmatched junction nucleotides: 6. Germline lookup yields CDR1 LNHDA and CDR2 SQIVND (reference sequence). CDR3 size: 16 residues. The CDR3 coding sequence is TGTGCCAGTAGTCCCCCCGGGACAGGGGGCACCGGGGAGCTGTTTTTT. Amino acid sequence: CASSPPGTGGTGELFF.

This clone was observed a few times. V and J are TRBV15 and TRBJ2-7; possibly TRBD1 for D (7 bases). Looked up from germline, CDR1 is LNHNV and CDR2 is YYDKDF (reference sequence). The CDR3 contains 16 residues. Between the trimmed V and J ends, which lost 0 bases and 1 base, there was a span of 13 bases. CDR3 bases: TGTGCCACCAGCAGAGATCAGGGGGGCAGTTCCTACGAGCAGTACTTC. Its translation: CATSRDQGGSSYEQYF.

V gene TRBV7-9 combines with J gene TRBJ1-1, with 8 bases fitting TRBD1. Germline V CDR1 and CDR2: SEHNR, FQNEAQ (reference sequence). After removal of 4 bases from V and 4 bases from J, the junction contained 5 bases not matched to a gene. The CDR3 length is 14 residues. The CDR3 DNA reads TGTGCCAGCAGCTCGACAGGGGAGGTCACTGAAGCTTTCTTT. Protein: CASSSTGEVTEAFF. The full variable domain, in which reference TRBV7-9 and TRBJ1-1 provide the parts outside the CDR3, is DTGVSQNPRHKITKRGQNVTFRCDPISEHNRLYWYRQTLGQGPEFLTYFQNEAQLEKSRLLSDRFSAERPKGSFSTLEIQRTEQGDSAMYLCASSSTGEVTEAFFGQGTRLTVV.

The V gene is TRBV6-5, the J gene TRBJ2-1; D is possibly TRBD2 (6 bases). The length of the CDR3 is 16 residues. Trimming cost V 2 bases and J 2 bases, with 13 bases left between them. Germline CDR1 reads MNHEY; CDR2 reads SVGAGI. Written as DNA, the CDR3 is TGTGCCAGCAGTTACACCGGGACTCACCCCTACAATGAGCAGTTCTTC. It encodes CASSYTGTHPYNEQFF.

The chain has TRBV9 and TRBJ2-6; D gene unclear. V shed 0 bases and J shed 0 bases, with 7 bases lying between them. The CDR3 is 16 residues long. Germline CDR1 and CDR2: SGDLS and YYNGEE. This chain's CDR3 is CASSVARTSGANVLTF. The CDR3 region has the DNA TGTGCCAGCAGCGTAGCTAGAACCTCTGGGGCCAACGTCCTGACTTTC.

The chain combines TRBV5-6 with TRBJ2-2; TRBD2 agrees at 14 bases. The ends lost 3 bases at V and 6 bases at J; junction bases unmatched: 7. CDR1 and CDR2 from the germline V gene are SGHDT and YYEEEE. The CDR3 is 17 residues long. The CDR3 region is CASSWRLAGGPAGELFF. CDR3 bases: TGTGCCAGCAGCTGGAGACTAGCGGGAGGGCCGGCCGGGGAGCTGTTTTTT.

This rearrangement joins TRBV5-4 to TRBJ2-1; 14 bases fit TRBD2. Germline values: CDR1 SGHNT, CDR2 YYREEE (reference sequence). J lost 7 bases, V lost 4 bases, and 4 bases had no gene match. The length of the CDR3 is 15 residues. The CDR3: CASSRLAGGENEQFF. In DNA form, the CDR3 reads TGTGCCAGCAGCCGACTAGCGGGAGGGGAAAATGAGCAGTTCTTC.

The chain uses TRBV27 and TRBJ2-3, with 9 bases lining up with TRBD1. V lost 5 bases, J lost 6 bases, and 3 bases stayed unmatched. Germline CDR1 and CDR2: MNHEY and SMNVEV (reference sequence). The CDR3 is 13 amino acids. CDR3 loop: CASSRTGGDTQYF. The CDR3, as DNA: TGTGCCAGCAGTCGAACAGGGGGCGATACGCAGTATTTT.

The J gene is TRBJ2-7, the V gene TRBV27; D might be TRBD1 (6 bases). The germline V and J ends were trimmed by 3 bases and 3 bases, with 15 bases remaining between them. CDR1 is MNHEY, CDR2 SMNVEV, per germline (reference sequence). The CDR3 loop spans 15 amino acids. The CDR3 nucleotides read TGTGCCAGCAGTTTGACTTTTGGACAGAGCTACGAGCAGTACTTC. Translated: CASSLTFGQSYEQYF.

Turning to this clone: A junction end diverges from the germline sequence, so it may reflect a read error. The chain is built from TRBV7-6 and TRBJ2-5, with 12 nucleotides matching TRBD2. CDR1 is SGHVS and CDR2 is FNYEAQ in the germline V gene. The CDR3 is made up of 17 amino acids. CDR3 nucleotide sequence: TGTGCCAGCAGCGTAGCACTGTGGACTAGCGGGATTGGGACCCAGTACTTC. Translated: CASSVALWTSGIGTQYF.

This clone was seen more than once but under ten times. DNA of the CDR3: TGTGCCAGCAGCGTAGGACTAGCGGACTACAATGAGCAGTTCTTC. Its protein product is CASSVGLADYNEQFF. The rearrangement uses TRBV9 and TRBJ2-1; 9 bases are a match to TRBD2. This CDR3 has 15 residues. Per the germline V gene, CDR1 is SGDLS and CDR2 is YYNGEE. Losses at the gene ends were 0 bases for V and 3 bases for J; bases not matched to a gene: 1.

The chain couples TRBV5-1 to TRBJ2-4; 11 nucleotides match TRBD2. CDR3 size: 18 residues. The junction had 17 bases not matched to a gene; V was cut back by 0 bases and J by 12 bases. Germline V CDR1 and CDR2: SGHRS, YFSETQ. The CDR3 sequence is CASSLGVAGGPLPGDQYF. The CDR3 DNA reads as TGCGCCAGCAGCTTGGGGGTAGCGGGAGGGCCGCTACCGGGCGATCAGTACTTC.